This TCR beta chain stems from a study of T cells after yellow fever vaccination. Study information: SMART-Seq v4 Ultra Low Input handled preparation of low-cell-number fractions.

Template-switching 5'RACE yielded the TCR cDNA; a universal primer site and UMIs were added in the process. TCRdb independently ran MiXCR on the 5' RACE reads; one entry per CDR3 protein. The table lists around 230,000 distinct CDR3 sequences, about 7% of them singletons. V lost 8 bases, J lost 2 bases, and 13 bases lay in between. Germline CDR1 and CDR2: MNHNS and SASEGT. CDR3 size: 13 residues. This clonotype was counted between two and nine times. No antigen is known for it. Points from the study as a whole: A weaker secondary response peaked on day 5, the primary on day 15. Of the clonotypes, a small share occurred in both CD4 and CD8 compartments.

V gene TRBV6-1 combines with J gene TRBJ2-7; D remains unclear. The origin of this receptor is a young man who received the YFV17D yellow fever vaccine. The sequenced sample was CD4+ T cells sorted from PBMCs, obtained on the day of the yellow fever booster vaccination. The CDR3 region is CASSRVRTYEQYF. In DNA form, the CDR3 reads TGTGCCAGCTCTAGGGTCCGGACCTACGAGCAGTACTTC.